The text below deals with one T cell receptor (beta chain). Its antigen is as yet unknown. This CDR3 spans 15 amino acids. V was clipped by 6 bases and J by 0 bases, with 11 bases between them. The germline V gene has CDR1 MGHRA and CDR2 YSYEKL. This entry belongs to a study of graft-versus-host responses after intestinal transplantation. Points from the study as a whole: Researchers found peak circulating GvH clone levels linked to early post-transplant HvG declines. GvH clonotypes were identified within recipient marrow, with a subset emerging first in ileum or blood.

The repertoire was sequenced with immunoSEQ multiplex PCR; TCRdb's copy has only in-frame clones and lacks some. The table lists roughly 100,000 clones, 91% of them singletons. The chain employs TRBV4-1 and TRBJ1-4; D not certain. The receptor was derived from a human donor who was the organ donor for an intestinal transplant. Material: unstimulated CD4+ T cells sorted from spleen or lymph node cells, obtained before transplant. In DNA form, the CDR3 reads TGCGCCAGCAGGCAGAACACCGCAACTAATGAAAAACTGTTTTTT. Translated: CASRQNTATNEKLFF.